This T cell receptor (beta chain) was sequenced for a study of shared clonotypes between healthy human individuals. Study results and caveats: Clonotypes not shared had lower generation probabilities than those common to all four donors. Clonotypes that were shared across a handful of donors made up 4% to 6% of naive CD4 clonotypes. Only blood was sampled; tissue repertoires likely differ.

Profiling relied on immunoSEQ multiplex PCR, and the TCRdb table lists in-frame clones only, not all of them. The profile covers 2 million to 3 million clones, with over 85% appearing a single time and around 0.4% taken by the ten largest. Note on this clone: Its target is unknown.

With 5 bases removed from V and 5 bases from J, the gap between germline ends came to 12 bases. Germline-derived CDR1 and CDR2 are MNHEY and SVGAGI. CDR3 length: 13 amino acids. The sample was naive CD4+ T cells from PBMCs. Subset described: CD45RA+ positively selected. The receptor comes from a man aged 18 to 30 in good health. Some clones in this sample may be carry-over from other donors' samples. This chain uses TRBV6-5 with TRBJ2-5; D gene ambiguous. CDR3 in amino acids: CASSRWKGETQYF. For the CDR3, the DNA is TGTGCCAGCAGTAGATGGAAAGGGGAGACCCAGTACTTC.